This T cell receptor (beta chain) was observed in a study of CD8 T cells in ankylosing spondylitis (dated 2017 in TCRdb). A note on the overall study: T cell receptor beta repertoires were profiled in healthy donors and ankylosing spondylitis patients so that disease-linked TCR variants could be found. The full study cohort was made up of 25 to 30 ankylosing spondylitis patients and over 90 healthy donors. Samples of peripheral blood were taken, and for ankylosing spondylitis patients, synovial fluid was collected as well. Overall study outcomes, separate from this receptor: Blood from ankylosing spondylitis patients appeared to be characterized by a TCR beta motif made up of several highly homologous amino acid variants. Some motif variants were previously reported in synovial fluid and blood of reactive arthritis patients, suggesting common disease-initiation mechanisms. The disease-linked clones were reported as significantly enriched in matched synovial fluid samples from ankylosing spondylitis patients. The disease-linked clones had a CD8+ phenotype and were found at relatively low frequencies in peripheral blood.

The reads were generated on an Illumina HiSeq 2500. Quantitative 5'-RACE with molecular barcodes was the method used to prepare the TCR beta libraries. In the source study's methods: A new computational method, built on a probabilistic model of VDJ rearrangement, was used to identify disease-linked TCR variants. TCRdb reprocessing: public reads trimmed at Q25 with fastp, clones called with MiXCR, in-frame beta chains kept. When rows share a CDR3 protein, they turn into one entry using the most common DNA and genes. TCRdb, not the original authors, processed these V and J calls. A total of roughly 450,000 distinct CDR3 sequences appear in this sample, roughly 27% of them only once. Approximately 1% of the sample is in the top ten clones. The CDR3 goes from the cysteine to the phenylalanine over 13 residues. Just CDR3 DNA is preserved here, 39 bases in frame from base 1. Relative to germline, V is 4 bases shorter and J is 5 bases shorter, with 11 bases between their ends. CDR1 and CDR2, per the germline V gene (reference sequence), are DFQATT and SNEGSKA.

This clonotype was seen a few times. Its antigen is currently not known. No much larger clonotype is one base removed from it; base qualities were not supplied. The chain couples TRBV20-1 to TRBJ1-4; no D gene call is confident. The sequence was obtained from a male donor with ankylosing spondylitis. The specimen sequenced was blood, either unsorted or a sorted T cell fraction (not recorded which). The CDR3 reads as follows: CSAKGRTNEKLFF. The sequenced DNA is TGCAGTGCTAAGGGCAGAACCAATGAAAAACTGTTTTTT.